This T cell receptor beta chain was documented in a study of T-cell reconstitution after alpha-beta-depleted transplantation in children (dated by TCRdb to the mid-2010s). General notes on the study: Using TCR repertoire profiling, the study followed T-cell immune reconstitution in a quantitative way in children after TCRalphabeta/CD19-depleted allogeneic hematopoietic cell transplantation. Study-wide conclusions, independent of this receptor: Over the following months the frequencies of hyperexpanded clones went down, and after one year T-cell counts and TCRbeta diversity were mostly credited to newly produced T cells. The high TCRbeta diversity at day 60 in some patients was ascribed to recipient T cells and intrathymic progenitors that had survived conditioning. The apparently early alphabetaT-cell count recovery about two months after transplant was reportedly dependent on only several hundred rapidly expanded clones derived from non-depleted graft cells.

Library creation used PCR. The data were produced on an Illumina HiSeq 2500. To normalize quantification of the TCRbeta repertoire, the TCR libraries were built with molecular barcoding that relied on unique molecular identifiers. Clones were called with MiXCR by TCRdb after fastp trimmed the public reads at Q25, and only in-frame beta chains were retained. For every CDR3 protein sequence, its rows merge into one entry that carries the most common genes and DNA. Across this sample there are about 900,000 distinct CDR3 sequences, with roughly 29% seen only once. Clones ranked in the top ten supply approximately 30% of the sample. According to the study, the label for this sample's treatment or condition signals: allogeneic hematopoietic cell transplantation with graft depleted of TCRalphabeta T cells and CD19 B cells. TCRalphabeta/CD19-depleted allogeneic hematopoietic cell grafts were given to the transplant recipients, all of whom were children.

The V and J ends are trimmed by 6 bases and 0 bases, leaving 14 bases between them. From cysteine to phenylalanine, the CDR3 is 15 amino acids long. Only the CDR3 region is kept as DNA, spanning 45 bases read in frame from base 1. On this clonotype: The antigen it recognizes is unknown. Nothing much larger sits one base from this clone, and base qualities are not available.

The receptor chain draws on TRBV12-3 or TRBV12-4 and TRBJ1-2, with no confidently assigned D gene. Specimen: PBMCs, mostly from graft donor cells, collected 360 days after TCRalphabeta/CD19-depleted stem cell transplant. The TCR originated in a boy younger than two who had a stem cell transplant for SCID, so the T cells may come from the graft donor. The CDR3 region reads CASSKTGSPNYGYTF. DNA sequence: TGTGCCAGCAGCAAAACGGGCAGTCCTAACTATGGCTACACCTTC.